What follows are 21 T cell receptor beta chains derived from one specimen sequenced in a study of T-cell reconstitution after alpha-beta-depleted transplantation in children. This sample's TCRbeta library carried unique molecular identifier barcodes. Each CDR3 protein gets one entry after TCRdb re-called the PCR reads with MiXCR. This table holds 500,000 to 650,000 distinct CDR3 sequences, 10% to 15% found once. Material: PBMCs, mostly from graft donor cells, obtained 360 days after TCRalphabeta/CD19-depleted stem cell transplant. These TCRs come from a male patient between 10 and 17 years old who had a stem cell transplant for acute myeloid leukemia, so the T cells may come from the graft donor.

This clonotype was found a few times. V and J are TRBV5-1 and TRBJ2-3; TRBD2 matches 8 bases. The CDR3 is 15 residues long. Per the germline V gene, CDR1 is SGHRS and CDR2 is YFSETQ. The trim removed 2 bases at V and 2 bases at J, leaving 4 bases unmatched. The CDR3 coding sequence is TGCGCCAGCAGCTTACTAGCGGAATTCACAGATACGCAGTATTTT. Translated: CASSLLAEFTDTQYF.

This chain connects TRBV4-2 to TRBJ2-7, with a tentative D call TRBD1 (6 bases). V dropped 4 bases and J dropped 3 bases, with 13 bases sitting between them. Germline-derived CDR1 and CDR2 are LGHNA and YNFKEQ. The CDR3 spans 14 residues. CDR3 sequence reads: CASSLGQNLYEQYF. As DNA, the CDR3 is TGTGCCAGCAGCCTTGGACAGAATCTCTACGAGCAGTACTTC.

This clonotype has a handful of counts. V usage is TRBV7-9 and J usage is TRBJ1-6; 9 nucleotides agree with TRBD1. Germline trimming cut 5 bases from V and 9 bases from J; bases unmatched to any gene: 2. The V gene's germline CDR1 is SEHNR and CDR2 FQNEAQ (reference sequence). The CDR3 length is 13 residues. Here the CDR3 DNA reads TGTGCCAGCAGCCCGACAGGGGGTTCACCCCTCCACTTT. It translates to CASSPTGGSPLHF. Full variable domain (rest looked up from reference TRBV7-9 and TRBJ1-6): DTGVSQNPRHKITKRGQNVTFRCDPISEHNRLYWYRQTLGQGPEFLTYFQNEAQLEKSRLLSDRFSAERPKGSFSTLEIQRTEQGDSAMYLCASSPTGGSPLHFGNGTRLTVT.

V gene TRBV7-2 combines with J gene TRBJ1-1, with 7 positions matching TRBD1. The trim removed 5 bases at V and 0 bases at J, leaving 12 bases unmatched. CDR3 length: 17 residues. Germline CDR1 SGHTA, CDR2 FQGNSA. The CDR3 DNA is TGTGCCAGCAGCCCCTACCGGGACAGCCTGATGAACACTGAAGCTTTCTTT. Translation: CASSPYRDSLMNTEAFF.

The V and J genes are TRBV20-1 and TRBJ2-5; perhaps TRBD2 as D (6 bases). The germline CDR1 and CDR2 sequences are DFQATT and SNEGSKA (reference sequence). Trimming removed 3 bases from V and 0 bases from J, with 14 bases in between. The CDR3 length is 15 residues. The CDR3 is CSASQASVYQETQYF. The CDR3 coding sequence is TGCAGTGCTAGTCAGGCTAGCGTGTACCAAGAGACCCAGTACTTC.

J is TRBJ2-3 and V is TRBV28, with 14 bases lining up with TRBD2. Trimming removed 3 bases from V and 5 bases from J; junction bases left unmatched: 13. This CDR3 is built from 19 residues. The germline V gene encodes CDR1 MDHEN and CDR2 SYDVKM. The DNA of the CDR3 is TGTGCCAGCAGTTTTCCGGGACAGGGGACTAGCGGGAGACAAGATACGCAGTATTTT. This gives the protein CASSFPGQGTSGRQDTQYF.

The V call is TRBV4-2, the J call TRBJ2-1; 7 bases align to TRBD1. Germline CDR1 and CDR2: LGHNA and YNFKEQ. Germline trimming cut 7 bases from V and 0 bases from J; bases unmatched to any gene: 21. This CDR3 is 20 amino acids long. Written as DNA, the CDR3 is TGTGCCAGCACCCATTATTCCGAGGGGACAGTCCTAAGCTCCTACAATGAGCAGTTCTTC. This encodes CASTHYSEGTVLSSYNEQFF.

This clonotype was seen a handful of times. As the CDR3 is not closed by the conserved phenylalanine or tryptophan, this likely results from a read error. The chain carries TRBV12-3 or TRBV12-4 and TRBJ2-3; 9 positions agree with TRBD2. This CDR3 comprises 16 residues. V lost 8 bases, J lost 2 bases, and 11 bases stayed unmatched. The CDR3 sequence is CASARGLAGPTDTQYI. For the CDR3, the DNA is TGTGCCAGCGCACGGGGGCTAGCGGGACCCACAGATACGCAGTATATT.

This clonotype was counted ten times or more. The J gene is TRBJ2-7, the V gene TRBV12-3 or TRBV12-4; tentatively, D is TRBD1 (6 bases). The CDR3 is 15 amino acids. Between the trimmed V and J ends, which lost 4 bases and 1 base, there was a span of 14 bases. The CDR3 nucleotides are TGTGCCAGCAGTTCTACAGGGAGTGTATCCTACGAGCAGTACTTC. Its translation: CASSSTGSVSYEQYF.

The chain links TRBV5-1 to TRBJ1-2; no clear D. The CDR3 spans 11 residues. Between the trimmed V and J ends, which lost 10 bases and 3 bases, there was a span of 10 bases. Per the germline V gene, CDR1 is SGHRS and CDR2 is YFSETQ. The CDR3: CAWEGYYGYTF. The CDR3 DNA sequence: TGCGCCTGGGAGGGATACTATGGCTACACCTTC.

This clonotype has a handful of counts. The chain combines TRBV7-8 with TRBJ2-5; TRBD2 matches at 14 bases. This CDR3 comprises 17 residues. The germline CDR1 and CDR2 sequences are SGHVS and FQNEAQ. V trimming: 4 bases; J trimming: 1 base; junction bases outside the gene matches: 5. For the CDR3, the DNA is TGTGCCAGCAGCTCCGGGACTAGCGGGAGAATCCAAGAGACCCAGTACTTC. Residues: CASSSGTSGRIQETQYF. The full variable domain, rest sourced from reference TRBV7-8 and TRBJ2-5, is GAGVSQSPRYKVAKRGQDVALRCDPISGHVSLFWYQQALGQGPEFLTYFQNEAQLDKSGLPSDRFFAERPEGSVSTLKIQRTQQEDSAVYLCASSSGTSGRIQETQYFGPGTRLLVL.

Only a few counts were recorded for this clonotype. This sequence joins TRBV12-3 or TRBV12-4 and TRBJ2-7; D gene uncertain. There are 14 residues in the CDR3. V lost 1 base and J lost 6, with 13 bases in between. The CDR3 loop reads CASSLGAGRREQYF. The CDR3 nucleotides are TGTGCCAGCAGTTTAGGCGCCGGGCGGCGCGAGCAGTACTTC.

This clonotype has more than one count but fewer than ten. The V and J genes are TRBV30 and TRBJ2-6; D gene ambiguous. CDR3 length equals 14 residues. The germline V gene encodes CDR1 GTSNPN and CDR2 SVGIG (reference sequence). Trimming pared 4 bases from V and 0 bases from J, leaving 7 bases between. The CDR3 bases are TGTGCCTGGACCTTTGACTCTGGGGCCAACGTCCTGACTTTC. Its translation: CAWTFDSGANVLTF.

This clonotype appeared many times. The genes are TRBV29-1 and TRBJ2-1; 9 bases fit TRBD2. The ends lost 3 bases at V and 6 bases at J; junction bases unmatched: 6. Germline CDR1 is SQVTM and CDR2 is ANQGSEA. CDR3 length equals 14 residues. CDR3 nucleotides: TGCAGCGTTGAGGTAGCGGGAGCTGGCAATGAGCAGTTCTTC. It codes for CSVEVAGAGNEQFF.

This clonotype appeared a few times. The chain combines TRBV12-3 or TRBV12-4 with TRBJ1-1; 9 positions agree with TRBD1. Germline trimming cut 5 bases from V and 4 bases from J; bases unmatched to any gene: 8. The CDR3 spans 15 residues. CDR3 in amino acids: CASSQLQGAGTEAFF. As DNA, the CDR3 is TGTGCCAGCAGTCAATTACAGGGGGCTGGCACTGAAGCTTTCTTT.

This clonotype was observed a few times. The CDR3 bases are TGCAGTGCTAGAGGGGGACTTGGCTCCTACGAGCAGTACTTC. Protein: CSARGGLGSYEQYF. The chain joins TRBV20-1 to TRBJ2-7; D is possibly TRBD2 (6 bases). The CDR3 is 14 amino acids. Germline-derived CDR1 and CDR2 are DFQATT and SNEGSKA (reference sequence). Trimming shortened V by 1 base and J by 0 bases, and 10 bases separated the two germline ends.

V gene TRBV13 combines with J gene TRBJ2-7; 7 nucleotides align to TRBD1. The CDR3 is made up of 14 amino acids. V trimming: 3 bases; J trimming: 6 bases; junction bases outside the gene matches: 8. CDR1 and CDR2 (germline): PRHDT, FYEKMQ (reference sequence). CDR3 nucleotide sequence: TGTGCCAGCAGCTTTAATTTGGGGACAGCCGAGCAGTACTTC. Translating gives CASSFNLGTAEQYF.

This clonotype was counted only a few times. The CDR3 nucleotides are TGTGCCACCAGCAGGGGACTAGCGGGAGGTTTGTACGAGCAGTACTTC. Its protein is CATSRGLAGGLYEQYF. This chain links TRBV15 with TRBJ2-7, with 15 bases lining up with TRBD2. J was trimmed by 4 bases and V by 3 bases; bases with no gene match: 4. This CDR3 has 16 amino acids. Germline V gene data show CDR1 as LNHNV and CDR2 as YYDKDF (reference sequence).

The genes are TRBV20-1 and TRBJ2-1; D is ambiguous. The germline V gene has CDR1 DFQATT and CDR2 SNEGSKA (reference sequence). This CDR3 is built from 14 residues. Trimming took off 6 bases at V and 3 bases at J, with 15 bases between the two ends. The CDR3 reads CSALTSFNYNEQFF. The CDR3 DNA reads TGCAGTGCGCTGACTTCGTTCAACTACAATGAGCAGTTCTTC.

J is TRBJ2-7 and V is TRBV4-2; D may be TRBD2 (7 bases). The CDR3 runs to 18 residues. Germline CDR1 is LGHNA and CDR2 is YNFKEQ. Trimming took off 1 base at V and 3 bases at J, with 22 bases between the two ends. CDR3 loop: CASSQVARGGRGNYEQYF. The CDR3, as DNA: TGTGCCAGCAGCCAAGTCGCCAGAGGGGGGCGGGGGAACTACGAGCAGTACTTC.

V and J are TRBV9 and TRBJ1-6, with D possibly being TRBD1 (6 bases). Germline assignment: CDR1 SGDLS and CDR2 YYNGEE. V was trimmed by 3 bases and J by 4 bases, leaving 11 bases between them. The CDR3 runs to 15 residues. DNA for the CDR3: TGTGCCAGCAGCGGGCAGGGGCCGTATAATTCACCCCTCCACTTT. Its protein is CASSGQGPYNSPLHF. The variable domain in full, with the rest retrieved from reference TRBV9 and TRBJ1-6, is DSGVTQTPKHLITATGQRVTLRCSPRSGDLSVYWYQQSLDQGLQFLIQYYNGEERAKGNILERFSAQQFPDLHSELNLSSLELGDSALYFCASSGQGPYNSPLHFGNGTRLTVT.